This TCR beta chain was found in a study of T-cell memory formation after mild COVID-19. Only a few counts were recorded for this clonotype. What it recognizes is unknown. Study findings and constraints: The appearance of some responding clones in pre-infection memory suggested that cross-reactive memory joined. The SARS-CoV-2 specificity of second-wave clones reaching peak at day 37 remained unverified. Day 15 to 85 contracting clones showed balanced CD4/CD8; later expanders leaned CD4+. Contracting clones localized mainly to CM and EM when CD4+ and mainly to EMRA when CD8+.

TCRdb reprocessed the 5' RACE reads with MiXCR, giving one entry per CDR3 protein. The sample contains about 400,000 distinct CDR3 sequences, approximately 18% of which appear only once. The CDR3 extends over 16 amino acids. CDR1 and CDR2 from the germline V gene are DFQATT and SNEGSKA (reference sequence). J was trimmed by 6 bases and V by 1 base; bases with no gene match: 11. The J gene is TRBJ2-3, the V gene TRBV20-1, with TRBD1 matching 9 bases. The source material was PBMCs or a T cell subset sorted from them (not recorded which). The TCR sequence derives from a man between 18 and 29 years old who had mild COVID-19 (a few samples of this study predate the infection). Cell type and time point are not known. CDR3 protein: CSARALSQGAQDTQYF. The DNA of the CDR3 is TGCAGTGCTAGAGCCCTATCACAGGGGGCGCAGGATACGCAGTATTTT.